This record concerns one T cell receptor beta chain sequence. Libraries were prepared by immunoSEQ multiplex PCR; TCRdb keeps only in-frame clonotypes and omits some of them. The sample has about 62,000 clones, about 88% seen once; the top ten hold roughly 0.94%. Trimming removed 8 bases from V and 2 bases from J; junction bases left unmatched: 4. CDR1 LGHDT and CDR2 YNNKEL come from the germline V gene (reference sequence). The CDR3 spans 13 residues. The data belong to a study of blood T cell repertoires in COVID-19. The sequence derives from a man in his 70s with acute or convalescent COVID-19. The chain employs TRBV3-1 (or the pseudogene TRBV3-2) and TRBJ2-3, with TRBD1 matching over 7 bases. Sequencing input: peripheral blood. Written as DNA, the CDR3 is TGTGCCAGCCGGGACAGAGACACAGATACGCAGTATTTT. Translation gives CASRDRDTDTQYF.